The 32 T cell receptor beta chains reported below all come from one sample, sequenced in a study of control samples from healthy donors and cancer patients. Method: immunoSEQ multiplex PCR; TCRdb's copy keeps in-frame clones and lacks some. The sample contains around 42,000 clones, over 65% of which appear only once. Specimen: blood. The source is a man aged 60 to 75 in good health.

The J gene is TRBJ2-3, the V gene TRBV6-5; TRBD2 matches 10 bases. Trimming took 6 bases from V and 4 from J; bases not matched to a gene: 7. CDR1 is MNHEY, CDR2 SVGAGI, per germline. This CDR3 has 15 residues. The CDR3 DNA follows: TGTGCCAGCAGGGGTTTTAGCGGGAGGTCAGATACGCAGTATTTT. It codes for CASRGFSGRSDTQYF.

This chain joins TRBV7-9 and TRBJ2-1; maybe TRBD1 (6 bases). CDR1 is SEHNR and CDR2 is FQNEAQ in the germline V gene (reference sequence). Trimming took 2 bases from V and 8 from J, leaving 22 bases between them. The CDR3 covers 17 residues. The CDR3 DNA reads TGTGCCAGCAGCTTACCAGGGGCCAGGAGATGGGGCGATGAGCAGTTCTTC. This translates into CASSLPGARRWGDEQFF.

The DNA for the CDR3 is TGTGCCAGCTCACTGGCCAGGACAGATACGCAGTATTTT. As protein: CASSLARTDTQYF. The gene calls are TRBV18 and TRBJ2-3, with D unresolved. Germline CDR1 KGHSH, CDR2 LQKENI. CDR3 length: 13 residues. Deletions cut 4 bases from V and 3 bases from J, with 8 bases between.

This clone appeared a few times. CDR3 nucleotides: TGTGCCAGCAGCTTCGAGACAGGGATGAACACTGAAGCTTTCTTT. Translation gives CASSFETGMNTEAFF. V is TRBV7-9 and J is TRBJ1-1, with TRBD1 matching over 7 bases. The junction had 4 bases not matched to a gene; V was cut back by 3 bases and J by 0 bases. Germline V gives CDR1 SEHNR, CDR2 FQNEAQ (reference sequence). This CDR3 contains 15 residues.

The rearrangement uses TRBV28 and TRBJ2-3, with TRBD1 identical over 11 bases. There are 16 residues in the CDR3. The V gene's germline CDR1 is MDHEN and CDR2 SYDVKM. The junction had 5 bases not matched to a gene; V was cut back by 3 bases and J by 3 bases. The DNA of the CDR3 is TGTGCCAGCAGTTTCCGGGGGACAGGGGGAACAGATACGCAGTATTTT. Its protein is CASSFRGTGGTDTQYF.

This clone appeared a few times. The chain joins TRBV11-2 to TRBJ1-1, with 7 bases matching TRBD1. Germline trimming cut 3 bases from V and 4 bases from J; bases unmatched to any gene: 2. Germline V CDR1 and CDR2: SGHAT, FQNNGV. The CDR3 is 13 amino acids. The DNA for the CDR3 is TGTGCCAGCAGCTTCGCAGGGGGCACTGAAGCTTTCTTT. Translation gives CASSFAGGTEAFF.

The V and J genes are TRBV12-3 or TRBV12-4 and TRBJ2-1; no clear D gene. The CDR3 sequence is 11 residues long. The V end was cut by 3 bases, the J end by 6 bases, with 3 bases between. CDR3 region: CASSFSNEQFF. The CDR3, as DNA: TGTGCCAGCAGTTTTAGCAATGAGCAGTTCTTC.

This clone occurred once. The chain combines TRBV16 with TRBJ2-1; unclear D gene. In germline, CDR1 is KGHSY, CDR2 FQNENV. The CDR3 totals 13 residues. V was clipped by 5 bases and J by 5 bases, with 10 bases between them. In nucleotides, the CDR3 is TGTGCCAGCAGCTCGAATACAAACAATGAGCAGTTCTTC. It yields the protein CASSSNTNNEQFF. The complete variable domain, with remaining parts taken from reference TRBV16 and TRBJ2-1, reads GEEVAQTPKHLVRGEGQKAKLYCAPIKGHSYVFWYQQVLKNEFKFLISFQNENVFDETGMPKERFSAKCLPNSPCSLEIQATKLEDSAVYFCASSSNTNNEQFFGPGTRLTVL.

The count of this clone is one. The rearrangement links TRBV2 to TRBJ2-5, with 8 bases aligning to TRBD1. Germline V CDR1 and CDR2: SNHLY, FYNNEI. The V segment lost 8 bases and the J segment 4 bases; nucleotides outside the gene matches: 9. The CDR3 length is 14 residues. Written as DNA, the CDR3 is TGTGCCAGCCACAGGGGGGACGCCCCAGAGACCCAGTACTTC. This sequence encodes CASHRGDAPETQYF.

This chain connects TRBV2 to TRBJ1-4, with D tentatively TRBD1 (5 bases). The CDR3 is made up of 15 amino acids. V was shortened by 6 bases and J by 8 bases, with 19 bases between the two germline ends. CDR1 SNHLY and CDR2 FYNNEI come from the germline V gene. The CDR3 DNA reads as TGTGCCAGCAGACTACAGGATTTGGGTAGGGAAAAACTGTTTTTT. Encoded protein: CASRLQDLGREKLFF.

This sequence joins TRBV15 and TRBJ2-7; 11 bases are shared with TRBD2. The CDR3 is 18 residues long. V trimming: 2 bases; J trimming: 1 base; junction bases outside the gene matches: 10. Per germline, CDR1 LNHNV and CDR2 YYDKDF (reference sequence). CDR3 sequence reads: CATSRRRGRTSGSYEQYF. The CDR3 DNA reads TGTGCCACCAGCAGACGAAGGGGAAGGACTAGCGGGTCCTACGAGCAGTACTTC.

The chain couples TRBV2 to TRBJ1-2; TRBD1 is a possible D gene (6 bases). CDR1 and CDR2 (germline): SNHLY, FYNNEI. Between the trimmed V and J ends, which lost 6 bases and 2 bases, there was a span of 16 bases. The CDR3 runs 15 residues. For the CDR3, the DNA is TGTGCCAGCAGGATAAACAGGGCCGCAAACTATGGCTACACCTTC. Translated, it gives CASRINRAANYGYTF.

This sequence joins TRBV7-2 and TRBJ1-1, with D unclear. From germline, CDR1 is SGHTA and CDR2 FQGNSA. The CDR3 consists of 14 residues. Trimming took off 4 bases at V and 2 bases at J, with 11 bases between the two ends. The CDR3 protein is CASSWAGKNTEAFF. CDR3 in DNA: TGTGCCAGCAGCTGGGCGGGGAAAAACACTGAAGCTTTCTTT. Full variable domain (rest looked up from reference TRBV7-2 and TRBJ1-1): GAGVSQSPSNKVTEKGKDVELRCDPISGHTALYWYRQSLGQGLEFLIYFQGNSAPDKSGLPSDRFSAERTGGSVSTLTIQRTQQEDSAVYLCASSWAGKNTEAFFGQGTRLTVV.

This chain links TRBV6-5 with TRBJ1-3; TRBD1 matches 8 bases. Germline V gene lookup returns CDR1 MNHEY and CDR2 SVGAGI. This CDR3 region has 15 residues. Trimming removed 4 bases from V and 4 bases from J; junction bases left unmatched: 6. CDR3 in DNA: TGTGCCAGCAGTTGGACAGGGAGGTTCGGAAACACCATATATTTT. Translating it yields CASSWTGRFGNTIYF.

This chain joins TRBV24-1 and TRBJ2-5, with TRBD2 identical over 7 bases. The J call could be wrong; TRBJ2-7 is a better fit for the DNA end. CDR1 and CDR2 from the germline V gene are KGHDR and SFDVKD. The CDR3 contains 13 residues. CDR3 loop: CATSGRQDYEQYF. DNA for the CDR3: TGTGCCACCTCCGGGAGGCAGGACTACGAGCAGTACTTC.

The rearrangement joins TRBV10-3 to TRBJ2-7; the match to TRBD1 covers 7 bases. In germline, CDR1 is ENHRY, CDR2 SYGVKD. This CDR3 is 14 amino acids long. J was trimmed by 6 bases and V by 6 bases; bases with no gene match: 11. This CDR3 reads CAIRAPDRVSEQYF. CDR3 nucleotides: TGTGCCATCAGAGCACCCGACAGGGTGAGCGAGCAGTACTTC.

About this clone: In the same sample, other DNA sequences code for this CDR3. The gene calls are TRBV2 and TRBJ1-6; TRBD1 aligns across 11 bases. Germline CDR1 SNHLY, CDR2 FYNNEI. V lost 6 bases, J lost 5 bases, and 3 bases stayed unmatched. This CDR3 spans 15 amino acids. The CDR3, as DNA: TGTGCCAGCAGGGGGACAGGGGGTAATAATTCACCCCTCCACTTT. Translation gives CASRGTGGNNSPLHF.

This sequence joins TRBV5-4 and TRBJ2-1; TRBD1 agrees at 10 bases. Germline CDR1 and CDR2: SGHNT and YYREEE (reference sequence). V was clipped by 10 bases and J by 7 bases; unmatched bases: 11. There are 14 residues in the CDR3. The CDR3 loop reads CASQRDRGWNEQFF. The CDR3 DNA follows: TGTGCCTCGCAACGGGACAGGGGTTGGAATGAGCAGTTCTTC.

V usage is TRBV11-3 and J usage is TRBJ2-5; TRBD2 might be the D (6 bases). The V and J ends lost 4 bases and 4 bases respectively, with 10 bases between them. The germline CDR1 and CDR2 sequences are SGHNT and YENEEA. The length of the CDR3 is 13 residues. CDR3 sequence reads: CASSSGEVETQYF. CDR3 DNA sequence: TGTGCCAGCAGCTCCGGGGAGGTAGAGACCCAGTACTTC.

The chain joins TRBV9 to TRBJ1-4; TRBD1 matches at 9 bases. This CDR3 comprises 16 residues. Germline CDR1 is SGDLS and CDR2 is YYNGEE. Trimming removed 2 bases from V and 1 base from J; junction bases left unmatched: 3. The CDR3 nucleotides are TGTGCCAGCAGCGTGGGGACAGGGCAAACTAATGAAAAACTGTTTTTT. It specifies CASSVGTGQTNEKLFF.

CDR3 DNA sequence: TGTGCCAGCAGCTTTGGCCCCCGGGCCGGGCTCAATGGAGCTTTCTTT. Translating gives CASSFGPRAGLNGAFF. This chain connects TRBV5-8 to TRBJ1-1; D is unresolved. The CDR3 extends over 16 amino acids. The V gene lost 2 bases and the J gene lost 10 bases, with 24 bases spanning the gap. CDR1 SGHTS and CDR2 YDEGEE come from the germline V gene.

The chain carries TRBV4-3 and TRBJ1-2; TRBD1 is a possible D gene (6 bases). The V and J ends lost 4 bases and 8 bases respectively, with 20 bases between them. The CDR3 is 15 residues long. Germline CDR1 LGHNA, CDR2 YSLEER. The CDR3 DNA follows: TGCGCCAGCAGCCTCAGATTTACAGGGAGTGAAGGCTACACCTTC. Translating it yields CASSLRFTGSEGYTF.

This clone was seen many times. The chain has TRBV6-1 and TRBJ2-5, with a possible D match to TRBD2 (7 bases). CDR3 length: 18 residues. CDR1 and CDR2 (germline): MNHNS, SASEGT. With 2 bases removed from V and 0 bases from J, the gap between germline ends came to 19 bases. The CDR3 reads CASSERGGLGGYQETQYF. CDR3 nucleotides: TGTGCCAGCAGTGAAAGGGGGGGCTTGGGAGGCTACCAAGAGACCCAGTACTTC.

The DNA for the CDR3 is TGCGCCAGCAGCTTAACCAGCGGGGGGACCTACAATGAGCAGTTCTTC. It translates to CASSLTSGGTYNEQFF. V usage is TRBV5-1 and J usage is TRBJ2-1, with 9 bases that match TRBD2. The J segment lost 2 bases and the V segment lost 2 bases, leaving 5 bases of the junction unmatched. CDR3 length: 16 amino acids. Germline V CDR1 and CDR2: SGHRS, YFSETQ.

This chain joins TRBV9 and TRBJ1-1; D unclear. V was pared by 2 bases and J by 0 bases, with 5 bases between. The CDR3 is made up of 13 amino acids. Germline CDR1 SGDLS, CDR2 YYNGEE. The CDR3: CASSVEMNTEAFF. The CDR3 DNA reads as TGTGCCAGCAGCGTTGAGATGAACACTGAAGCTTTCTTT.

V and J are TRBV30 and TRBJ1-2, with 7 bases matching TRBD1. Germline V CDR1 and CDR2: GTSNPN, SVGIG (reference sequence). V shed 2 bases and J 3 bases; nucleotides not matched to a gene: 3. This CDR3 region has 13 residues. As DNA, the CDR3 is TGTGCCTGGAGTCAAACAGGGGACTATGGCTACACCTTC. Its protein is CAWSQTGDYGYTF.

This clone was seen once. The chain is built from TRBV9 and TRBJ2-1; possibly TRBD1 or TRBD2 for D (5 bases each). Germline CDR1 and CDR2: SGDLS and YYNGEE. V gave up 4 bases and J gave up 3 bases, with 20 bases separating them. The CDR3 runs to 17 residues. Here the CDR3 DNA reads TGTGCCAGCAGCTATTCAACGGGGCAGGGCATCTACAATGAGCAGTTCTTC. Protein product: CASSYSTGQGIYNEQFF.

J is TRBJ1-3 and V is TRBV6-5; D possibly corresponds to TRBD1 (5 bases). CDR1 and CDR2 (germline): MNHEY, SVGAGI. Trimming cost V 4 bases and J 4 bases, with 11 bases left between them. The CDR3 is 14 amino acids. DNA of the CDR3: TGTGCCAGCAGTTCCGGGACCGTGGGAAACACCATATATTTT. It encodes CASSSGTVGNTIYF.

The genes are TRBV2 and TRBJ2-2; 10 bases line up with TRBD2. V was clipped by 6 bases and J by 2 bases; unmatched bases: 6. Per the germline V gene, CDR1 is SNHLY and CDR2 is FYNNEI. The CDR3 loop spans 16 amino acids. In nucleotides, the CDR3 is TGTGCCAGCAGCTTTTGGACTAGCGGAAACACCGGGGAGCTGTTTTTT. This gives the protein CASSFWTSGNTGELFF.

Only a few counts were recorded for this clone. This chain connects TRBV7-6 to TRBJ2-1, with 7 bases aligning to TRBD2. The CDR3 contains 15 residues. The J segment lost 4 bases and the V segment lost 3 bases, leaving 6 bases of the junction unmatched. The germline V gene has CDR1 SGHVS and CDR2 FNYEAQ. The CDR3 region is CASSFEAGRYNEQFF. CDR3 nucleotides: TGTGCCAGCAGCTTCGAAGCGGGACGGTACAATGAGCAGTTCTTC. The variable domain in full, with the rest retrieved from reference TRBV7-6 and TRBJ2-1, is GAGVSQSPRYKVTKRGQDVALRCDPISGHVSLYWYRQALGQGPEFLTYFNYEAQQDKSGLPNDRFSAERPEGSISTLTIQRTEQRDSAMYRCASSFEAGRYNEQFFGPGTRLTVL.

The genes are TRBV6-5 and TRBJ1-2; maybe TRBD1 (5 bases). The CDR3 spans 15 residues. Germline CDR1 is MNHEY and CDR2 is SVGAGI. The V and J ends lost 4 bases and 0 bases respectively, with 12 bases between them. The CDR3 nucleotides are TGTGCCAGCAGTTCCCTGGGGGGAGCTAACTATGGCTACACCTTC. This gives the protein CASSSLGGANYGYTF.

The V and J genes are TRBV27 and TRBJ2-5, with 9 bases fitting TRBD2. Trimming cost V 4 bases and J 8 bases; bases outside gene matches: 14. Germline V gene data show CDR1 as MNHEY and CDR2 as SMNVEV (reference sequence). The length of the CDR3 is 16 residues. CDR3 sequence reads: CASSYAPAGGPQTQYF. DNA of the CDR3: TGTGCCAGCAGTTACGCGCCAGCGGGGGGCCCCCAAACCCAGTACTTC.